This T cell receptor (beta chain) emerged from a study of a mutant IDH1 vaccine in newly diagnosed glioma. The overall study: Vaccine dosing followed radiotherapy by 4-6 weeks, or accompanied temozolomide cycles. Sex distribution of treated patients was about 60% male and approximately 38% female; mean age was about 40 years. Previous care, which was radiotherapy, temozolomide, or both, most often involved both.

About this clone itself: The antigen remains unidentified.

Time point here: week 23, last vaccination. Vaccine doses each comprised 300 ug of mutant IDH1 20-mer peptide, with topical imiquimod. Each of the donors came in with new WHO grade 3 or 4 astrocytomas that were IDH1-mutant and ATRX-lost. Assay used: immunoSEQ multiplex PCR; TCRdb lists only in-frame clones, some missing. In the table there are 50,000 to 70,000 clones, 85% to 90% of which are singletons. CDR1 and CDR2 (germline): LNHDA, SQIVND (reference sequence). Between the trimmed V and J ends, which lost 5 bases and 5 bases, there was a span of 18 bases. The CDR3 has 16 amino acids. Sequencing used PBMCs, obtained from a glioma patient whose treatment included an IDH1 peptide vaccine. The TCR originated in a man aged 40-49 years with glioma. The chain employs TRBV19 and TRBJ1-4; a weak D match, TRBD1 (5 bases). The CDR3 protein is CASSETPGRKNEKLFF. CDR3 DNA: TGTGCCAGTAGTGAGACTCCGGGACGCAAAAATGAAAAACTGTTTTTT.